The next 9 T cell receptor beta chains were all read from a single sample in a study of regulatory dendritic cells for organ transplantation. These TCRs' antigens remain unknown. CFSE-labeled sorted T cells met regulatory or mature dendritic cells for approximately 5 days. Libraries were prepared by immunoSEQ multiplex PCR; TCRdb keeps only in-frame clonotypes and omits some of them. The table shows more than 9,500 clones, with less than 80% occurring only once. Input material: naive CD8+ T cells from blood cultured with dendritic cells. The subset is: CD45RA+ naive T cells. The origin of the receptors is a human donor in good health.

The chain carries TRBV6-5 and TRBJ2-1; TRBD1 matches at 7 bases. V gave up 4 bases and J gave up 8 bases; unmatched junction bases: 8. The CDR3 is 14 amino acids. Germline assignment: CDR1 MNHEY and CDR2 SVGAGI. This chain's CDR3 is CASSSGIGGYEQFF. The CDR3 DNA is TGTGCCAGCAGTTCCGGGATAGGGGGCTATGAGCAGTTCTTC.

The chain joins TRBV7-3 to TRBJ2-2; D unclear. V shed 8 bases and J shed 8 bases, with 15 bases lying between them. The CDR3 contains 13 residues. The germline V gene has CDR1 SGHTA and CDR2 FQGTGA. For the CDR3, the DNA is TGTGCCAGCGGCGCTCCCCCTAGGGGGGAGCTGTTTTTT. Translating it yields CASGAPPRGELFF.

A few counts support this clone. The genes are TRBV25-1 and TRBJ1-3, with a possible D match to TRBD1 (6 bases). The CDR3 consists of 17 residues. Germline assignment: CDR1 MGHDK and CDR2 SYGVNS. The V end was cut by 1 base, the J end by 1 base, with 14 bases between. CDR3 in amino acids: CASSEWGPSTSGNTIYF. The CDR3 nucleotides read TGTGCCAGCAGTGAATGGGGGCCTAGTACTTCTGGAAACACCATATATTTT. Based on the CDR3 plus reference TRBV25-1 and TRBJ1-3, the full variable domain is EADIYQTPRYLVIGTGKKITLECSQTMGHDKMYWYQQDPGMELHLIHYSYGVNSTEKGDLSSESTVSRIRTEHFPLTLESARPSHTSQYLCASSEWGPSTSGNTIYFGEGSWLTVV.

The V and J genes are TRBV29-1 and TRBJ1-1, with D possibly being TRBD1 (6 bases). CDR1 is SQVTM and CDR2 is ANQGSEA in the germline V gene. There are 16 residues in the CDR3. V was cut by 3 bases and J by 2 bases, with 19 bases left in between. The CDR3 sequence is CSVEGARVPRNTEAFF. The CDR3, as DNA: TGCAGCGTTGAGGGGGCGAGGGTCCCTAGAAACACTGAAGCTTTCTTT. Filled out from reference TRBV29-1 and TRBJ1-1, the complete variable domain reads SAVISQKPSRDICQRGTSLTIQCQVDSQVTMMFWYRQQPGQSLTLIATANQGSEATYESGFVIDKFPISRPNLTFSTLTVSNMSPEDSSIYLCSVEGARVPRNTEAFFGQGTRLTVV.

This clone was observed a few times. The rearrangement uses TRBV2 and TRBJ1-5; no definite D call. The CDR3 loop spans 16 amino acids. With 2 bases removed from V and 0 bases from J, the gap between germline ends came to 11 bases. CDR1 is SNHLY and CDR2 is FYNNEI in the germline V gene. This chain's CDR3 is CASSESQVYSNQPQHF. Here the CDR3 DNA reads TGTGCCAGCAGTGAATCCCAGGTCTATAGCAATCAGCCCCAGCATTTT. The full variable domain, with the rest looked up from reference TRBV2 and TRBJ1-5, is EPEVTQTPSHQVTQMGQEVILRCVPISNHLYFYWYRQILGQKVEFLVSFYNNEISEKSEIFDDQFSVERPDGSNFTLKIRSTKLEDSAMYFCASSESQVYSNQPQHFGDGTRLSIL.

The rearrangement links TRBV4-3 to TRBJ2-1; D is perhaps TRBD2 (6 bases). CDR3 size: 17 residues. V dropped 0 bases and J dropped 1 base, with 13 bases sitting between them. Germline-derived CDR1 and CDR2 are LGHNA and YSLEER. The CDR3 region has the DNA TGCGCCAGCAGCCAAGAAGTTTACGGGGGTTCCTACAATGAGCAGTTCTTC. This translates into CASSQEVYGGSYNEQFF.

This clone was detected only a few times. This chain uses TRBV5-6 with TRBJ1-1, with TRBD1 matching over 8 bases. Germline V gene sequence: CDR1 SGHDT, CDR2 YYEEEE. The ends lost 3 bases at V and 1 base at J; junction bases unmatched: 2. This CDR3 has 14 amino acids. CDR3 sequence: CASSYDRGNTEAFF. Written as DNA, the CDR3 is TGTGCCAGCAGCTACGACAGGGGGAACACTGAAGCTTTCTTT.

This sequence joins TRBV7-9 and TRBJ1-5, with TRBD1 identical over 7 bases. Germline CDR1 SEHNR, CDR2 FQNEAQ (reference sequence). V shed 3 bases, J shed 6 bases, and the junction held 5 bases outside the gene matches. This CDR3 spans 14 amino acids. CDR3 sequence reads: CASSFSTGLQPQHF. For the CDR3, the DNA is TGTGCCAGCAGCTTTTCGACAGGGCTTCAGCCCCAGCATTTT.

The J gene is TRBJ2-7, the V gene TRBV4-3, with 9 bases lining up with TRBD1. V lost 0 bases and J lost 4; bases outside the gene matches: 4. Germline V gene sequence: CDR1 LGHNA, CDR2 YSLEER. The CDR3 runs to 15 residues. The CDR3 loop reads CASSQDGTGFYEQYF. CDR3 coding DNA: TGCGCCAGCAGCCAAGACGGGACAGGGTTTTACGAGCAGTACTTC.